The 2 T cell receptor beta chains listed next were all sequenced from one sample in a study of beta chain features in type 1 diabetes (dated by TCRdb to the late 2010s). Receptor libraries were prepared by the immunoSEQ multiplex PCR assay. The entire isolated RNA was reverse transcribed using the High Capacity cDNA Reverse Transcription Kit, and thus expressed TCRB transcripts were sequenced. This immuneACCESS table, as held by TCRdb, lists in-frame sequences with V and J called but not all clones. Of the missing ones, under half trace to an unresolved V gene in checked studies; the others have no known cause. For this sample there are more than 300,000 clones; 7% to 9% appear just once. The ten largest clones represent more than 0.4% of the sample. The material sequenced was central memory CD4+ T cells from blood. All receptors derive from a woman under 30 in good health.

V usage is TRBV7-2 and J usage is TRBJ2-6; D call uncertain. Trimming left V 2 bases short and J 6 bases short, with 20 bases between. Germline CDR1 is SGHTA and CDR2 is FQGNSA. CDR3 length equals 18 residues. The CDR3 spells CASSLLLQIPGVANVLTF. CDR3 DNA sequence: TGTGCCAGCAGCTTACTTCTCCAGATTCCTGGTGTGGCCAACGTCCTGACTTTC.

The table lists this clone with a few counts. The chain has TRBV14 and TRBJ2-1; D is unresolved. Trimming took 4 bases from V and 9 from J, leaving 13 bases between them. Germline values: CDR1 SGHDN, CDR2 FVKESK. This CDR3 has 13 amino acids. This chain's CDR3 is CASSRQVAGEQFF. The CDR3 bases are TGTGCCAGCAGCCGGCAAGTGGCTGGTGAGCAGTTCTTC.